The clone carrying this T cell receptor beta chain showed up just a few times. Its matching antigen is unknown. This specimen comes from a study of cytomegalovirus exposure and HLA in healthy donors. Findings and caveats of the study: Later analysis showed TCR association rates varying by HLA locus, highest for DRB1 and lowest for HLA-C.

The PCR had 60 Vbeta and 13 Jbeta primers. Sequencing used immunoSEQ multiplex PCR; TCRdb keeps in-frame clones, though not all of them. Of roughly 190,000 clones in the sample, roughly four fifths are singletons; the top ten hold roughly 2.8%. Input material: PBMCs. The sequence derives from a woman aged 25 to 39 in good health and CMV-seropositive.

In DNA, the CDR3 is TGTGCCAGTAGTGCCAGGACAGGGGGCATGAACGAGCAGTACTTC. Its protein is CASSARTGGMNEQYF. The genes are TRBV19 and TRBJ2-7; 11 bases are shared with TRBD1. The CDR3 is 15 amino acids. The V gene's germline CDR1 is LNHDA and CDR2 SQIVND (reference sequence). The J segment lost 5 bases and the V segment lost 5 bases, leaving 8 bases of the junction unmatched.